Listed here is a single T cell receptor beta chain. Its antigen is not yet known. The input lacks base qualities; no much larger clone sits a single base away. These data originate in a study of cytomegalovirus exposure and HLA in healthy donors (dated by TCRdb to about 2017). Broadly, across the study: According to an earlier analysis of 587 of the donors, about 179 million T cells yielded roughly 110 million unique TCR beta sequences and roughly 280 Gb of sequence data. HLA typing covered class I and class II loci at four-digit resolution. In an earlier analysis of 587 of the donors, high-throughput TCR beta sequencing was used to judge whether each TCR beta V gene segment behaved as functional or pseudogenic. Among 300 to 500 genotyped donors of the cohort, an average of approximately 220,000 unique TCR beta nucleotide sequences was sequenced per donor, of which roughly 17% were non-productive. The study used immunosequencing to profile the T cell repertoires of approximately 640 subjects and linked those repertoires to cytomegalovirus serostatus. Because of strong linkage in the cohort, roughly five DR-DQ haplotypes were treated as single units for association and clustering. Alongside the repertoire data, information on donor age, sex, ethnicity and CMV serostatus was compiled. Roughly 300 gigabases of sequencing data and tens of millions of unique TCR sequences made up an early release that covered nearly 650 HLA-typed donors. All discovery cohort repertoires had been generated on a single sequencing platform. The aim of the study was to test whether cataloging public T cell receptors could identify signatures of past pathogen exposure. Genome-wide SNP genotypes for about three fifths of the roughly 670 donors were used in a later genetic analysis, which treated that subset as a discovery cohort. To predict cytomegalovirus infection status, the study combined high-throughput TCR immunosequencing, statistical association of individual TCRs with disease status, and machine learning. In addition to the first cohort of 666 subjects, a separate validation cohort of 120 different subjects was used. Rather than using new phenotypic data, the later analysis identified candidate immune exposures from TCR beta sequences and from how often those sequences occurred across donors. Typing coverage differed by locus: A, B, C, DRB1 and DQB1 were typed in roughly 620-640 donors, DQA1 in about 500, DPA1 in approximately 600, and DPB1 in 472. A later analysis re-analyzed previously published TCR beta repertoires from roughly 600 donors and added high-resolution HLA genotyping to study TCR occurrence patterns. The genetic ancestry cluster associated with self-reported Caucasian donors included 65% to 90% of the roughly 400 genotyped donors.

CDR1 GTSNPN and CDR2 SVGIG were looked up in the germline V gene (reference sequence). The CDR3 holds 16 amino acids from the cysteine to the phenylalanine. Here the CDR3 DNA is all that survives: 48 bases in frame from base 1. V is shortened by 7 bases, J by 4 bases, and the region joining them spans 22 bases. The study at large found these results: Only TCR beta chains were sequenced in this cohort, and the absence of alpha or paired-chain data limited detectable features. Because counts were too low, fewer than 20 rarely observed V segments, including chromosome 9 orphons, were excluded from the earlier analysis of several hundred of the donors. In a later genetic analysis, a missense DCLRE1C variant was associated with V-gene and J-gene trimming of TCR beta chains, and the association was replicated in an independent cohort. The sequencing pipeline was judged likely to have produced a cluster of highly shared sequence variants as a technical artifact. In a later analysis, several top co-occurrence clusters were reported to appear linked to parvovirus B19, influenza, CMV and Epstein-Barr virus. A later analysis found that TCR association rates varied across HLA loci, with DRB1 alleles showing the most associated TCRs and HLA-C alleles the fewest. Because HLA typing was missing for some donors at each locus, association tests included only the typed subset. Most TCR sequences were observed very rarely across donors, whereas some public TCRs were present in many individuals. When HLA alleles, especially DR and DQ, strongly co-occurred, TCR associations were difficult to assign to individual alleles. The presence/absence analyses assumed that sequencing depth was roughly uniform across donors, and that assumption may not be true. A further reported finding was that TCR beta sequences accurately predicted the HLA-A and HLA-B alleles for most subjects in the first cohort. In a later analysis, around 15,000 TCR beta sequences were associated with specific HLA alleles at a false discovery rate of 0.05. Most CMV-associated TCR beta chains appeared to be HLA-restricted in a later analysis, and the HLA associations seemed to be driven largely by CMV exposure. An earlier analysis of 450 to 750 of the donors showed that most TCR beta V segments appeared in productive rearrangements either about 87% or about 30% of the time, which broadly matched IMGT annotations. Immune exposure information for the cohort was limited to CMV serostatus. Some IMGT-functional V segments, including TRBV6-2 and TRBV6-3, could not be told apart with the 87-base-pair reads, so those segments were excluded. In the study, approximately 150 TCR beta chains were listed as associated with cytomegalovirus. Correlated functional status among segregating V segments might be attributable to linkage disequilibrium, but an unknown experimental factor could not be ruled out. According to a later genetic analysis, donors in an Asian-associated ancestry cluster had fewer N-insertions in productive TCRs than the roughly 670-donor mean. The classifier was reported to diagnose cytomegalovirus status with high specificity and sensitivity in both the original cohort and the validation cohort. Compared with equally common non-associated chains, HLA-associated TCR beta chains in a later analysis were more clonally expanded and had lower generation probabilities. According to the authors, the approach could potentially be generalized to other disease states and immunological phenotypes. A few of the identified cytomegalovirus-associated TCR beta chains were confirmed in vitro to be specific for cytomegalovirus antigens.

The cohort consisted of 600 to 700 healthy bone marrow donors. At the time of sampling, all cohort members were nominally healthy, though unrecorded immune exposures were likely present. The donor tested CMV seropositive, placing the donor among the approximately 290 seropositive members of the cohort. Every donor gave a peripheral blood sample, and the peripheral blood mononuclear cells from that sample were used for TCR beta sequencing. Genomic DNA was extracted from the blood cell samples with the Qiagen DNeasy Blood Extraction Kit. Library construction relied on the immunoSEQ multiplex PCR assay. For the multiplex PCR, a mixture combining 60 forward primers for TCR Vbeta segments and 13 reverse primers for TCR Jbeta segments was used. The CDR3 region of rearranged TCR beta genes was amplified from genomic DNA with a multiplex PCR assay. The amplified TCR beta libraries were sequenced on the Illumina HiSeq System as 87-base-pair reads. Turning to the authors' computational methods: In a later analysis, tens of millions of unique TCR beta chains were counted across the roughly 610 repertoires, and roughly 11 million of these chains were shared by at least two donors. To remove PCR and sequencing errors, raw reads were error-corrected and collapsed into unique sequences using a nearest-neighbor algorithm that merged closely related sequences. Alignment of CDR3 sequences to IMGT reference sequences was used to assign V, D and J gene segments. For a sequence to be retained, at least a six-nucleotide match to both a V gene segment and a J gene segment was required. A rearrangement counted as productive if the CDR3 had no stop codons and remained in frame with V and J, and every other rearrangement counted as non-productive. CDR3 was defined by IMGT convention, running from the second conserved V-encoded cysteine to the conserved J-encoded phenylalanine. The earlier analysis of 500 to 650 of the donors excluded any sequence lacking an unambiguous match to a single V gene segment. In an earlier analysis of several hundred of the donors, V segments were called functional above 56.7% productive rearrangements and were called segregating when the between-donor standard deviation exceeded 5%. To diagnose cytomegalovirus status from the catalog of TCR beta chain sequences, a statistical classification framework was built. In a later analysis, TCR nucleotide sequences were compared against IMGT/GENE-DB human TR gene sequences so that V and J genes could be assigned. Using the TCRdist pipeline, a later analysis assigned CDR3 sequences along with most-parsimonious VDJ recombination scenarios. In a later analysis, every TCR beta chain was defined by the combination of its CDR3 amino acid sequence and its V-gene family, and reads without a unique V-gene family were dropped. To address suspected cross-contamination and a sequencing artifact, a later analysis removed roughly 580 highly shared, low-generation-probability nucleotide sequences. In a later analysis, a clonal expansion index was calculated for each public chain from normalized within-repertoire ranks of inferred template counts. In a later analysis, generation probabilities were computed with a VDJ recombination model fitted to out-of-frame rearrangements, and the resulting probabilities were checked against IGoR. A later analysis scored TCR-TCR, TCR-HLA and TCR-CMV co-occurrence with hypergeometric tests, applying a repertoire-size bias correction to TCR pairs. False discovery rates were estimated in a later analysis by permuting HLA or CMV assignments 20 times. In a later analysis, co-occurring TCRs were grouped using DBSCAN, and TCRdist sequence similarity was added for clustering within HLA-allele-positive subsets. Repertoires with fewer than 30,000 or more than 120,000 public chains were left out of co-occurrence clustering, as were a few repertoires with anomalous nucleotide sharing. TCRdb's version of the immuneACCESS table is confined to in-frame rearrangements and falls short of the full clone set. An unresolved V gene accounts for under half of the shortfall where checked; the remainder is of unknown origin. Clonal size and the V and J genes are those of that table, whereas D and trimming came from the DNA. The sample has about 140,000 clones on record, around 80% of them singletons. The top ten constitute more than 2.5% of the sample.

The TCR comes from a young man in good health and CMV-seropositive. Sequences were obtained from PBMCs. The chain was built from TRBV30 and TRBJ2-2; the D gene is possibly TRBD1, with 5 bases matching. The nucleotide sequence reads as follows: TGTGCCTCGACAGACCCGGATCGAGACGGCACCGGGGAGCTGTTTTTT. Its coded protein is CASTDPDRDGTGELFF.